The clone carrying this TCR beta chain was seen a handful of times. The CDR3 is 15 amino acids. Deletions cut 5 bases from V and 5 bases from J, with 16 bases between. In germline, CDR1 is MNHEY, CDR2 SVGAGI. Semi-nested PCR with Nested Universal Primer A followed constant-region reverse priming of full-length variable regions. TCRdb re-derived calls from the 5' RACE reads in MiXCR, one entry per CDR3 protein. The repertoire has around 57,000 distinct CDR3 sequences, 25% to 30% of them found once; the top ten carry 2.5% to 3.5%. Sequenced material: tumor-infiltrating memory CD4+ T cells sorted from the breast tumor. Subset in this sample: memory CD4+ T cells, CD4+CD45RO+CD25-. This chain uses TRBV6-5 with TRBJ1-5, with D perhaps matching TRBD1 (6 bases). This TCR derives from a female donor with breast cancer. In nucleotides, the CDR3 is TGTGCCAGCAGTCAATCAGAGACAGGCGATCAGCCCCAGCATTTT. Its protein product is CASSQSETGDQPQHF.